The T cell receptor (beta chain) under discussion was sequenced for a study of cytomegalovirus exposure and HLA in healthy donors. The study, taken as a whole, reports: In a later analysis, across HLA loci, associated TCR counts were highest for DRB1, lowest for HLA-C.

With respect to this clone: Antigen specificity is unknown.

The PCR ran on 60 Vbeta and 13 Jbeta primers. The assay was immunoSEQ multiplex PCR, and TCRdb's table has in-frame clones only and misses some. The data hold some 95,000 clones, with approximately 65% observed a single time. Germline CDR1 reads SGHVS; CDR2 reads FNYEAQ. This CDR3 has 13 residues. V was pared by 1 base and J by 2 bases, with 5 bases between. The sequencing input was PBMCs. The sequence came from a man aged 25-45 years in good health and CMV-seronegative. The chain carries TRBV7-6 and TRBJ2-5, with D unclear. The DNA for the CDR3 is TGTGCCAGCAGCTTAGGGCTTCAAGAGACCCAGTACTTC. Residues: CASSLGLQETQYF.